This T cell receptor (beta chain) was sequenced for a study of metastatic and nonmetastatic thyroid tumors. The overall study: A comparison of repertoires was made across blood and tumor or nodule tissue from malignant and benign thyroid patients.

TCRdb re-called clones from the PCR reads using MiXCR. The sample comprises 25,000 to 30,000 clones, 24% of which are singletons, and roughly 14% rests with the top ten. A few counts support this clone. No treatment had been given to any patient before thyroid surgery. V gave up 1 base and J gave up 5 bases, with 9 bases separating them. CDR1 and CDR2 from the germline V gene are SGHNT and YYREEE (reference sequence). The CDR3 runs 13 residues. This sequence joins TRBV5-4 and TRBJ2-5; D possibly corresponds to TRBD1 (5 bases). Material for sequencing was blood. The clonotype comes from a female donor with papillary thyroid cancer or a benign thyroid nodule (not recorded which). Some clones in this sample may be carry-over from other donors' samples. The CDR3 spells CASSLQGWETQYF. In DNA form, the CDR3 reads TGTGCCAGCAGCTTGCAGGGTTGGGAGACCCAGTACTTC. Together with reference TRBV5-4 and TRBJ2-5, the CDR3 gives the full variable domain: ETGVTQSPTHLIKTRGQQVTLRCSSQSGHNTVSWYQQALGQGPQFIFQYYREEENGRGNFPPRFSGLQFPNYSSELNVNALELDDSALYLCASSLQGWETQYFGPGTRLLVL.